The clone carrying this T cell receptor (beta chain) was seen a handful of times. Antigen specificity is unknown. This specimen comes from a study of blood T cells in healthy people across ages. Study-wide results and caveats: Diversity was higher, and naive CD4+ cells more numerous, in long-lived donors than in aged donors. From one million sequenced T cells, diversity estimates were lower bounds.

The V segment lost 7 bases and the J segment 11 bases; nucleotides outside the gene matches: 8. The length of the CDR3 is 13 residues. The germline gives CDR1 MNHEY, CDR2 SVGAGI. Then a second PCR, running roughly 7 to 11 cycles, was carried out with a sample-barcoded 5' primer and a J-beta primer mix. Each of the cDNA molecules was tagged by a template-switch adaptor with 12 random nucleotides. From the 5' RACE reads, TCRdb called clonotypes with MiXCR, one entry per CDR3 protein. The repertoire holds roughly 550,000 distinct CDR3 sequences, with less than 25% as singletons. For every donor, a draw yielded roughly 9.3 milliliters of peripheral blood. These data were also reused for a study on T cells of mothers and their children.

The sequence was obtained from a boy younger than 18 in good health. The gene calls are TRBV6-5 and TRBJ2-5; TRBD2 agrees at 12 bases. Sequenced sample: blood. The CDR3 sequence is CASTSGRAHEQYF. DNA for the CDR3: TGTGCCAGCACTAGCGGGAGGGCCCACGAACAGTACTTC.